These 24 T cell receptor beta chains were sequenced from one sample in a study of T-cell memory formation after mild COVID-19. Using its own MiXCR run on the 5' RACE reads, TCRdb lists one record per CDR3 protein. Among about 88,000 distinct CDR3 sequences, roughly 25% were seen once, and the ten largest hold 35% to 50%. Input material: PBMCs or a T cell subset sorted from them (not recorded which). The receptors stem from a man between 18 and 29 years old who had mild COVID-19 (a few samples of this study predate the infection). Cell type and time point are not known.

DNA for the CDR3: TGCGCCAGCAGCCACACAGATACGCAGTATTTT. It encodes CASSHTDTQYF. V usage is TRBV5-1 and J usage is TRBJ2-3; D remains unclear. Germline V lookup: CDR1 SGHRS, CDR2 YFSETQ. The length of the CDR3 is 11 residues. The V gene lost 4 bases and the J gene lost 2 bases, with 2 bases spanning the gap.

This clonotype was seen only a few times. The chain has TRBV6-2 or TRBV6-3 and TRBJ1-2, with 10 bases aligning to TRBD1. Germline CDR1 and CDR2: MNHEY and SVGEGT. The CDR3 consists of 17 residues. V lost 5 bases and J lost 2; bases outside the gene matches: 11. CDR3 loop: CASSHTVRTGGNYGYTF. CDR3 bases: TGTGCCAGCAGTCACACCGTAAGGACAGGGGGAAACTATGGCTACACCTTC.

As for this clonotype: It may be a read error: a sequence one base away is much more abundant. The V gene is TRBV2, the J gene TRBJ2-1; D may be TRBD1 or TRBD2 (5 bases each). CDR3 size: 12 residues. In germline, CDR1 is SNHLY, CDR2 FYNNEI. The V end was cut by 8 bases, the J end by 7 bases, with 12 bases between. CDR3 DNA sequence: TGTGCCAGCGGGGGTTTTGGGAATGAGCAGTTCTTC. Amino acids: CASGGFGNEQFF.

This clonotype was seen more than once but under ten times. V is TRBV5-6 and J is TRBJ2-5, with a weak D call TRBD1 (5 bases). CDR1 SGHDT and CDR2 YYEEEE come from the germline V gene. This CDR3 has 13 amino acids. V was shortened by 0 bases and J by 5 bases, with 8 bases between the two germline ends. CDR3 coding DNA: TGTGCCAGCAGCTTGGCAGGGCGCGAGACCCAGTACTTC. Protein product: CASSLAGRETQYF.

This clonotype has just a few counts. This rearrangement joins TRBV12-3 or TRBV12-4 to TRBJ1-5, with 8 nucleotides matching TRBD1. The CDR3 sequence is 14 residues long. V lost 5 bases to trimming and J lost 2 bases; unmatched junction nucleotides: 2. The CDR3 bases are TGTGCCAGCAGTCCACAGGGGGGCAATCAGCCCCAGCATTTT. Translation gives CASSPQGGNQPQHF.

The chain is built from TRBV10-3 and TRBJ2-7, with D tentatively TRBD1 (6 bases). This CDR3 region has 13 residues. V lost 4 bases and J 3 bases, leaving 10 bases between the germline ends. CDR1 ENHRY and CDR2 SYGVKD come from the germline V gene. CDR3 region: CAISGGQNYEQYF. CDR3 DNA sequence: TGTGCCATCAGTGGGGGGCAGAACTACGAGCAGTACTTC.

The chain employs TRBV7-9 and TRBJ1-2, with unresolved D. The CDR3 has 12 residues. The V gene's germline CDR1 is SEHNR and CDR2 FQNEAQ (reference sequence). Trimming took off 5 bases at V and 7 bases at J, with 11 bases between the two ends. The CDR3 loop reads CASSPEGSGYTF. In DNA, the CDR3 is TGTGCCAGCAGCCCTGAGGGATCTGGCTACACCTTC.

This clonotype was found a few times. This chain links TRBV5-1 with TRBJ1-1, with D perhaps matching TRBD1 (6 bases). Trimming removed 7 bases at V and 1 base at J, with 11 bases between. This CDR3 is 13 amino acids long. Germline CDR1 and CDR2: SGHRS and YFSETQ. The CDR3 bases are TGCGCCAGCGGGGAGACAGGGAACACTGAAGCTTTCTTT. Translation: CASGETGNTEAFF.

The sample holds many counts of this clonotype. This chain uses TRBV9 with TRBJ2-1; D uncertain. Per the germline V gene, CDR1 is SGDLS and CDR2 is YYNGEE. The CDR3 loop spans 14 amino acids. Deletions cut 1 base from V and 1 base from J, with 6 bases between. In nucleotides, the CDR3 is TGTGCCAGCAGCGTAAAAGGTTCCTACAATGAGCAGTTCTTC. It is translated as CASSVKGSYNEQFF.

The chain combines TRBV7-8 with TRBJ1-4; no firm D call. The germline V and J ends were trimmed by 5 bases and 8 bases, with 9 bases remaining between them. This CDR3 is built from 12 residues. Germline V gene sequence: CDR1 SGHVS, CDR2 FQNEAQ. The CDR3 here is CASSISEEKLFF. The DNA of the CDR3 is TGTGCCAGCAGCATCTCAGAGGAAAAACTGTTTTTT.

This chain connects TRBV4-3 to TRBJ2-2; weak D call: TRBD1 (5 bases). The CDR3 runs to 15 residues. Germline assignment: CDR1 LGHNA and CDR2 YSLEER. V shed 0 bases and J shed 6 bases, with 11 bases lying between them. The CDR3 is CASSQDLGAAGELFF. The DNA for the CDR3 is TGCGCCAGCAGCCAAGATCTAGGGGCGGCCGGGGAGCTGTTTTTT.

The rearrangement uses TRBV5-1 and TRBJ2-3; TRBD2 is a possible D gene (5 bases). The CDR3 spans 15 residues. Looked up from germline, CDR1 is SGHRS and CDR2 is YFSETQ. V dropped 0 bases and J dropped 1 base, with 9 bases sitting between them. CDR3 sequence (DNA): TGCGCCAGCAGCTTGGAGCTAGCTGGCACAGATACGCAGTATTTT. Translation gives CASSLELAGTDTQYF.

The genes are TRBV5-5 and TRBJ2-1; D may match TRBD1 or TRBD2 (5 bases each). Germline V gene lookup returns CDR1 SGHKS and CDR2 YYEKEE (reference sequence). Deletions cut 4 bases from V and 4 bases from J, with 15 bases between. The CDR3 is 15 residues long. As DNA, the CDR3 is TGTGCCAGCAGCATGACCGGTGGGGGTTACAATGAGCAGTTCTTC. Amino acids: CASSMTGGGYNEQFF.

The CDR3 reads CASIGNSYEQYF. The CDR3 nucleotides read TGTGCCAGCATAGGAAATTCCTACGAGCAGTACTTC. The gene calls are TRBV6-5 and TRBJ2-7; no clear D gene. The germline gives CDR1 MNHEY, CDR2 SVGAGI. CDR3 length equals 12 residues. The V end was cut by 7 bases, the J end by 1 base, with 8 bases between.

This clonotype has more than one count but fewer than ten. The CDR3 here is CASSPPPGPTEAFF. The DNA for the CDR3 is TGTGCCAGCTCACCACCTCCAGGCCCCACTGAAGCTTTCTTT. The chain links TRBV18 to TRBJ1-1; D is ambiguous. Trimming shortened V by 0 bases and J by 4 bases, and 9 bases separated the two germline ends. Germline CDR1 and CDR2: KGHSH and LQKENI. CDR3 length: 14 amino acids.

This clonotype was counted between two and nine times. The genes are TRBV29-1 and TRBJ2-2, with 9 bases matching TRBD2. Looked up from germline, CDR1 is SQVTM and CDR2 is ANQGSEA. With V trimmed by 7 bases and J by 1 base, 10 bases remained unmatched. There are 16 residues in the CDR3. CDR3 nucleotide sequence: TGCAGCGCCCTATTGGCGGGGGGGATGAACACCGGGGAGCTGTTTTTT. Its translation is CSALLAGGMNTGELFF.

Here the CDR3 reads CASSLDWGYEQYV. In DNA form, the CDR3 reads TGTGCCAGCAGCTTAGATTGGGGGTACGAGCAGTACGTC. V is TRBV7-9 and J is TRBJ2-7; D possibly uses TRBD1 or TRBD2 (5 bases each). The CDR3 loop spans 13 amino acids. With 1 base removed from V and 4 bases from J, the gap between germline ends came to 8 bases. Germline V gene sequence: CDR1 SEHNR, CDR2 FQNEAQ (reference sequence).

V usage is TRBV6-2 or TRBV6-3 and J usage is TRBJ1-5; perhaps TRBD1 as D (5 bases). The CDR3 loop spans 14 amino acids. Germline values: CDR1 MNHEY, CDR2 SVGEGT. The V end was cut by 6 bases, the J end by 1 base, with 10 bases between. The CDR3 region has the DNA TGTGCCAGCAGGTCAGGGTTAAGCAATCAGCCCCAGCATTTT. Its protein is CASRSGLSNQPQHF.

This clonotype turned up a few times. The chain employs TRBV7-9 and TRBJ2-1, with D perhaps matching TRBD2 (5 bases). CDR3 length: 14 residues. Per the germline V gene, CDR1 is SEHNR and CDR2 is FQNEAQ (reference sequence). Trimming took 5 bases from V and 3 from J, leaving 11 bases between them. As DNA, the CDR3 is TGTGCCAGCAGCCCCTCGGGATTCTACAATGAGCAGTTCTTC. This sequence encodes CASSPSGFYNEQFF.

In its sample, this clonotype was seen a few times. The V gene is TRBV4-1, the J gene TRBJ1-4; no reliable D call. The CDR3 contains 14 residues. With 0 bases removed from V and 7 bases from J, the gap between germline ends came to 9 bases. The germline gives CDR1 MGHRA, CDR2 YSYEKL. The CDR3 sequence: CASSQDGRPEKLFF. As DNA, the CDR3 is TGCGCCAGCAGCCAAGACGGACGCCCTGAAAAACTGTTTTTT.

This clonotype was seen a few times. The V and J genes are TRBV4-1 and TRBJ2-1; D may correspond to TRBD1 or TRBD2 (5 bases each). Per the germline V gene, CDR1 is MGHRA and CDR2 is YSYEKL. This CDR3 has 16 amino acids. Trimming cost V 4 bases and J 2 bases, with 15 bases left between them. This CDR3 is CASSLSRDGPYNEQFF. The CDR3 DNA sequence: TGCGCCAGCAGCCTATCCCGGGACGGACCCTACAATGAGCAGTTCTTC.

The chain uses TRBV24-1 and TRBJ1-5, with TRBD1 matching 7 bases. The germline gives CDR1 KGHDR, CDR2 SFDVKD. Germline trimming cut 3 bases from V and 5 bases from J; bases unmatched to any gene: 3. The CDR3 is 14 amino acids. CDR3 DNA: TGTGCCACCAGTGATGTAACAGGGGATCAGCCCCAGCATTTT. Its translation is CATSDVTGDQPQHF.

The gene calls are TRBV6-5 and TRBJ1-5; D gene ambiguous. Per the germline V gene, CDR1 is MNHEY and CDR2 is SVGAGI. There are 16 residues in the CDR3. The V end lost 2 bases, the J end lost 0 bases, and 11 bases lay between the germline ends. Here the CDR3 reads CASSYRGPYSNQPQHF. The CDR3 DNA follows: TGTGCCAGCAGTTACCGTGGACCTTATAGCAATCAGCCCCAGCATTTT.

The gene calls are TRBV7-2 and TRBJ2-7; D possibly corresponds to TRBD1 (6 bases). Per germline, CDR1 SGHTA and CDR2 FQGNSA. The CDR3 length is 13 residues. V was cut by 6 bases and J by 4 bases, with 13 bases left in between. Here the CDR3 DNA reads TGTGCCAGCAGTTGGACAGAAATATACGAGCAGTACTTC. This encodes CASSWTEIYEQYF.